The 28 T cell receptor beta chains below come from one sample, sequenced in a study of regulatory T cells in long-lasting Graves disease. Time point defined: newly diagnosed GD, antithyroid drugs for less than 3 months. Construction of the TCR library relied on RNA isolated from PBMCs. Building of the TCR beta libraries involved iRepertoire HTBI primers and Arm-PCR of CDR3 regions. TCRdb re-derived calls from the multiplex PCR reads in MiXCR, one entry per CDR3 protein. The profile shows approximately 540,000 distinct CDR3 sequences, around 13% of them singletons. These data were also reused for a study on T cells in Graves' hyperthyroidism and ophthalmopathy.

Sequences were derived from peripheral blood mononuclear cells (PBMCs), sampled at new diagnosis, from a patient treated with antithyroid drugs. The receptors come from a woman in her 30s with Graves disease.

This clonotype showed up many times. This rearrangement joins TRBV2 to TRBJ2-7; possibly TRBD1 or TRBD2 for D (5 bases each). CDR3 length: 14 amino acids. Trimming left V 4 bases short and J 4 bases short, with 14 bases between. Germline V gives CDR1 SNHLY, CDR2 FYNNEI. CDR3 region: CASSGPGTVYEQYF. DNA for the CDR3: TGTGCCAGCAGTGGTCCCGGGACGGTTTACGAGCAGTACTTC.

This clonotype was found a few times. Being one base from a much bigger clone, this may be a read error. The chain carries TRBV28 and TRBJ1-4, with D uncertain. Germline lookup yields CDR1 MDHEN and CDR2 SYDVKM. The CDR3 is 16 residues long. The ends were cut back, 2 bases at V and 0 bases at J, with 10 bases in the middle. Here the CDR3 reads CASSLGQYPTNEKLFF. The CDR3 DNA follows: TGTGCCAGCAGTTTAGGCCAATATCCAACTAATGAAAAACTGTTTTTT.

This clonotype was seen a few times. This chain links TRBV5-6 with TRBJ2-7; no clear D. Germline V CDR1 and CDR2: SGHDT, YYEEEE. V lost 2 bases to trimming and J lost 4 bases, with 13 bases between them. This CDR3 spans 14 amino acids. The DNA for the CDR3 is TGTGCCAGCAGCTTTGGGATTACATTGTACGAGCAGTACTTC. It specifies CASSFGITLYEQYF.

In its sample, this clonotype was seen a few times. The chain carries TRBV10-3 and TRBJ2-1, with TRBD2 matching 7 bases. The CDR3 consists of 15 residues. The germline V gene encodes CDR1 ENHRY and CDR2 SYGVKD. J lost 5 bases, V lost 2 bases, and 6 bases had no gene match. In nucleotides, the CDR3 is TGTGCCATCAGTGAGGGCGGGAGTGGAGACAATGAGCAGTTCTTC. Amino acid sequence: CAISEGGSGDNEQFF.

The V call is TRBV27, the J call TRBJ2-1; 11 bases line up with TRBD2. CDR1 MNHEY and CDR2 SMNVEV come from the germline V gene (reference sequence). With 9 bases clipped from V and 4 bases from J, the junction kept 5 bases outside the gene matches. This CDR3 has 14 residues. CDR3 sequence (DNA): TGTGCCAGTATGACTAGCGGGGATTACAATGAGCAGTTCTTC. Protein sequence: CASMTSGDYNEQFF.

This clonotype occurred many times. The gene calls are TRBV28 and TRBJ1-4; D remains ambiguous. The CDR3 loop spans 15 amino acids. Germline V gene data show CDR1 as MDHEN and CDR2 as SYDVKM. The germline V and J ends were trimmed by 5 bases and 1 base, with 11 bases remaining between them. CDR3 protein: CASSARPLTNEKLFF. For the CDR3, the DNA is TGTGCCAGCAGTGCAAGACCGTTAACTAATGAAAAACTGTTTTTT.

In its sample, this clonotype was seen many times. The chain joins TRBV6-5 to TRBJ2-1; D remains ambiguous. V was clipped by 2 bases and J by 6 bases, with 17 bases between them. CDR3 length: 16 residues. Looked up from germline, CDR1 is MNHEY and CDR2 is SVGAGI. The CDR3: CASSYATFDPPNEQFF. CDR3 bases: TGTGCCAGCAGTTACGCAACATTCGATCCCCCCAATGAGCAGTTCTTC.

The gene calls are TRBV25-1 and TRBJ1-4; 7 bases agree with TRBD1. The junction had 16 bases not matched to a gene; V was cut back by 8 bases and J by 7 bases. Germline V CDR1 and CDR2: MGHDK, SYGVNS. The CDR3 has 16 amino acids. The CDR3 loop reads CASSPSGNRGGEKLFF. The CDR3, as DNA: TGTGCCAGCTCCCCTTCTGGGAACAGGGGCGGTGAAAAACTGTTTTTT.

This chain connects TRBV6-2 or TRBV6-3 to TRBJ2-7; no clear D gene. CDR3 length: 15 residues. Germline V gene sequence: CDR1 MNHEY, CDR2 SVGEGT. With 3 bases removed from V and 2 bases from J, the gap between germline ends came to 14 bases. CDR3 DNA: TGTGCCAGCAGTTATTACCAAAAATCAACCTACGAGCAGTACTTC. It encodes CASSYYQKSTYEQYF.

This chain uses TRBV7-2 with TRBJ1-2, with D uncertain. V was trimmed by 1 base and J by 8 bases, leaving 11 bases between them. The germline CDR1 and CDR2 sequences are SGHTA and FQGNSA. This CDR3 contains 13 residues. CDR3 region: CASSLDILRGYTF. The CDR3 nucleotides read TGTGCCAGCAGCTTAGACATCCTTCGAGGCTACACCTTC. Full variable domain (outside the CDR3, taken from reference TRBV7-2 and TRBJ1-2): GAGVSQSPSNKVTEKGKDVELRCDPISGHTALYWYRQSLGQGLEFLIYFQGNSAPDKSGLPSDRFSAERTGGSVSTLTIQRTQQEDSAVYLCASSLDILRGYTFGSGTRLTVV.

On this clonotype: A read error is likely here: a far larger clone is one base away. The V gene is TRBV28, the J gene TRBJ2-1; D is possibly TRBD1 (6 bases). Looked up from germline, CDR1 is MDHEN and CDR2 is SYDVKM. Trimming shortened V by 5 bases and J by 10 bases, and 21 bases separated the two germline ends. The CDR3 length is 15 residues. The CDR3 nucleotides read TGTGCCAGCAGTCCGGGGACATCCGGGTCCCCCGAGCAGTTCTTC. As protein: CASSPGTSGSPEQFF.

This clonotype was seen repeatedly, ten times or more. This sequence joins TRBV19 and TRBJ1-4; maybe TRBD1 (5 bases). The CDR3 contains 14 residues. V was cut by 7 bases and J by 8 bases, with 17 bases left in between. Germline loops: CDR1 LNHDA, CDR2 SQIVND (reference sequence). The CDR3 DNA reads TGTGCCAGTAAAAGACAGCTTGGTCAGGAAAAACTGTTTTTT. It encodes CASKRQLGQEKLFF.

The rearrangement uses TRBV5-6 and TRBJ2-1; TRBD2 might be the D (6 bases). The V end lost 1 base, the J end lost 9 bases, and 20 bases lay between the germline ends. This CDR3 is 16 amino acids long. Germline loops: CDR1 SGHDT, CDR2 YYEEEE. The CDR3 here is CASSLSGVAVISEQFF. The CDR3 bases are TGTGCCAGCAGCTTGTCGGGCGTAGCGGTGATTTCTGAGCAGTTCTTC.

Of note for this clonotype: Being one base from a much bigger clone, this may be a read error. The V call is TRBV7-8, the J call TRBJ2-5; D may be TRBD2 (6 bases). This CDR3 is built from 15 residues. Germline V lookup: CDR1 SGHVS, CDR2 FQNEAQ. The CDR3, as DNA: TGTGCCAGCAGCTTAAAGAGGGGAGGAGACGAGACCCAGCACTTC. Protein sequence: CASSLKRGGDETQHF.

This clonotype occurred many times. This chain links TRBV2 with TRBJ1-5, with a tentative D call TRBD1 (6 bases). V was pared by 6 bases and J by 11 bases, with 17 bases between. Germline CDR1 SNHLY, CDR2 FYNNEI. The CDR3 contains 13 residues. The CDR3 DNA sequence: TGTGCCAGCAGGGGGACACTAATCCCCTCCCAGCATTTT. It translates to CASRGTLIPSQHF.

This clonotype was detected ten times or more. V gene TRBV20-1 combines with J gene TRBJ2-5; 7 bases match TRBD2. The V gene end was trimmed by 6 bases and the J gene end by 3 bases; junction bases not matched to a gene: 13. The CDR3 is 15 residues long. Germline V gene data show CDR1 as DFQATT and CDR2 as SNEGSKA (reference sequence). The CDR3 loop is CSAIEMGGGEETQYF. CDR3 DNA sequence: TGCAGTGCGATAGAGATGGGGGGGGGTGAAGAGACCCAGTACTTC.

This clonotype has at least ten counts. CDR3 in amino acids: CASSLEGTSEAFF. DNA for the CDR3: TGTGCCAGCAGCTTAGAAGGGACCTCGGAAGCTTTCTTT. V usage is TRBV7-9 and J usage is TRBJ1-1; D perhaps matches TRBD1 (5 bases). V was pared by 1 base and J by 8 bases, with 11 bases between. CDR1 is SEHNR and CDR2 is FQNEAQ in the germline V gene (reference sequence). The CDR3 is 13 residues long. The variable domain in full, with the rest retrieved from reference TRBV7-9 and TRBJ1-1, is DTGVSQNPRHKITKRGQNVTFRCDPISEHNRLYWYRQTLGQGPEFLTYFQNEAQLEKSRLLSDRFSAERPKGSFSTLEIQRTEQGDSAMYLCASSLEGTSEAFFGQGTRLTVV.

The chain is built from TRBV7-2 and TRBJ1-3; no clear D. V lost 4 bases to trimming and J lost 4 bases, with 11 bases between them. Germline loops: CDR1 SGHTA, CDR2 FQGNSA. The CDR3 covers 14 residues. The CDR3 region has the DNA TGTGCCAGCAGCTCCTATACTATCGGAAACACCATATATTTT. Protein sequence: CASSSYTIGNTIYF.

This clonotype came up a few times. The chain links TRBV10-3 to TRBJ2-3, with D perhaps matching TRBD2 (5 bases). This CDR3 is built from 14 residues. Germline V gene sequence: CDR1 ENHRY, CDR2 SYGVKD. Trimming took off 6 bases at V and 6 bases at J, with 16 bases between the two ends. CDR3 sequence: CAISGLGRADTQYF. The CDR3 nucleotides read TGTGCCATCAGCGGACTCGGCCGGGCGGATACGCAGTATTTT.

In this sample, this clonotype turned up many times. The chain recombines TRBV20-1 with TRBJ1-6; D gene uncertain. CDR1 is DFQATT, CDR2 SNEGSKA, per germline (reference sequence). Trimming removed 0 bases from V and 6 bases from J, with 12 bases in between. The CDR3 runs to 15 residues. The CDR3, as DNA: TGCAGTGCTAGAGATACGGGGATCCCTAATTCACCCCTCCACTTT. Its protein is CSARDTGIPNSPLHF.

In this sample, this clonotype turned up a few times. The chain employs TRBV7-9 and TRBJ1-4; D is unresolved. The CDR3 runs 14 residues. Germline V CDR1 and CDR2: SEHNR, FQNEAQ (reference sequence). Between the trimmed V and J ends, which lost 1 base and 5 bases, there was a span of 8 bases. CDR3 sequence (DNA): TGTGCCAGCAGCTTAGGGGTTCTCAATGAAAAACTGTTTTTT. It translates to CASSLGVLNEKLFF. The full variable domain, with the rest looked up from reference TRBV7-9 and TRBJ1-4, is DTGVSQNPRHKITKRGQNVTFRCDPISEHNRLYWYRQTLGQGPEFLTYFQNEAQLEKSRLLSDRFSAERPKGSFSTLEIQRTEQGDSAMYLCASSLGVLNEKLFFGSGTQLSVL.

This clonotype was found many times. The chain links TRBV28 to TRBJ1-2; possibly TRBD1 for D (5 bases). CDR1 is MDHEN and CDR2 is SYDVKM in the germline V gene. Deletions cut 2 bases from V and 4 bases from J, with 14 bases between. The CDR3 is 15 amino acids. CDR3: CASSLKRGLVYGYTF. The CDR3 DNA sequence: TGTGCCAGCAGTTTAAAAAGGGGCTTGGTCTATGGCTACACCTTC.

In this sample, this clonotype turned up a few times. The chain combines TRBV19 with TRBJ2-7, with D perhaps matching TRBD1 or TRBD2 (5 bases each). From germline, CDR1 is LNHDA and CDR2 SQIVND (reference sequence). The germline V and J ends were trimmed by 0 bases and 6 bases, with 18 bases remaining between them. The CDR3 runs 16 residues. The CDR3 reads CASSIDRGRRMAEQYF. The DNA for the CDR3 is TGTGCCAGTAGTATAGACCGGGGACGGAGAATGGCCGAGCAGTACTTC.

The rearrangement joins TRBV6-5 to TRBJ2-1; tentatively, D is TRBD1 (5 bases). Deletions cut 0 bases from V and 5 bases from J, with 14 bases between. The CDR3 has 16 residues. CDR1 MNHEY and CDR2 SVGAGI come from the germline V gene. DNA of the CDR3: TGTGCCAGCAGTTACTCCAGGCGCAGGGTGCACAATGAGCAGTTCTTC. This translates into CASSYSRRRVHNEQFF.

This clonotype was found a few times. This rearrangement joins TRBV7-6 to TRBJ2-3; 9 bases are a match to TRBD2. Germline assignment: CDR1 SGHVS and CDR2 FNYEAQ. Germline trimming cut 3 bases from V and 6 bases from J; bases unmatched to any gene: 7. The CDR3 loop spans 15 amino acids. CDR3 sequence (DNA): TGTGCCAGCAGCTTCCTCGGCGGGAGGGCGGATACGCAGTATTTT. Encoded protein: CASSFLGGRADTQYF.

This clonotype was recorded at least ten times. V usage is TRBV6-6 and J usage is TRBJ2-7; 11 bases are shared with TRBD2. The CDR3 runs to 18 residues. Germline values: CDR1 MNHNY, CDR2 SVGAGI (reference sequence). Losses at the gene ends were 0 bases for V and 2 bases for J; bases not matched to a gene: 9. The CDR3 DNA sequence: TGTGCCAGCAGTTACTCGCATTCCCTAGCGGGAGGCGCCTACGAGCAGTACTTC. Translation: CASSYSHSLAGGAYEQYF.

Ten or more counts support this clonotype. This chain connects TRBV10-2 to TRBJ2-2; 13 bases agree with TRBD2. This CDR3 region has 18 residues. The J segment lost 3 bases and the V segment lost 5 bases, leaving 9 bases of the junction unmatched. Germline loops: CDR1 WSHSY, CDR2 SAAADI. This chain's CDR3 is CASSILAGGPSDTGELFF. Here the CDR3 DNA reads TGCGCCAGCAGTATACTAGCGGGAGGGCCGTCGGACACCGGGGAGCTGTTTTTT.

In this sample, this clonotype turned up many times. The V gene is TRBV29-1, the J gene TRBJ2-5, with D unclear. Trimming removed 5 bases from V and 2 bases from J, with 12 bases in between. The CDR3 covers 13 residues. CDR1 and CDR2 (germline): SQVTM, ANQGSEA. The CDR3 region is CSVSSYRQETQYF. The DNA of the CDR3 is TGCAGCGTTTCAAGCTACAGACAAGAGACCCAGTACTTC.